This is a list of T cell receptor beta chains from one sample in a study of shared clonotypes between healthy human individuals. Assay: immunoSEQ multiplex PCR; the TCRdb copy retains only in-frame clones and omits some. Found here are more than 2 million clones, 95% of them singletons; the top ten hold around 0.13%. Sample: naive CD4+ T cells sorted from blood. The origin of the receptors is a man between 18 and 35 years old in good health. The CDR3 runs from the conserved cysteine through the conserved F or W. A D gene is named only where the DNA matches it firmly. The size field is filled for only some rows; it gives once, few, many or a size class.

cdr3_aa | cdr3_nt | j_call | d_call | v_call | clone_size
CASSVRGNYGYTF | TGTGCCAGCAGCGTCAGGGGGAACTATGGCTACACCTTC | TRBJ1-2 | TRBD1 | TRBV9 | once
CASNSQGYTF | TGTGCCAGCAACTCTCAAGGCTACACCTTC | TRBJ1-2 | NA | TRBV6-1 | NA
CASSQGQAPGNEQFF | TGTGCCAGCAGCCAGGGACAGGCACCGGGCAATGAGCAGTTCTTC | TRBJ2-1 | TRBD1 | TRBV7-6 | NA
CAISTGTANTEAFF | TGTGCCATCAGCACCGGGACAGCAAACACTGAAGCTTTCTTT | TRBJ1-1 | TRBD1 | TRBV10-3 | NA
CSAGVGQPQHF | TGCAGTGCTGGAGTAGGTCAGCCCCAGCATTTT | TRBJ1-5 | NA | TRBV20-1 | few
CASSFGQGYNEQFF | TGCGCCAGCAGCTTCGGACAGGGCTACAATGAGCAGTTCTTC | TRBJ2-1 | TRBD1 | TRBV5-1 | few
CASSSGLAGGPPYF | TGTGCCAGCAGTTCCGGACTAGCGGGAGGTCCCCCGTACTTC | TRBJ2-5 | TRBD2 | TRBV7-9 | NA
CASSVDLRREEQYF | TGTGCCAGCAGCGTAGACCTAAGAAGAGAGGAGCAGTACTTC | TRBJ2-7 | NA | TRBV9 | NA
CASRFGLLTGELFF | TGTGCCAGCAGGTTCGGACTTTTAACCGGGGAGCTGTTTTTT | TRBJ2-2 | NA | TRBV28 | NA
CASSKGQGGETQYF | TGCGCCAGCAGCAAGGGACAGGGGGGCGAGACCCAGTACTTC | TRBJ2-5 | TRBD1 | TRBV5-1 | NA
CASSLATETQYF | TGTGCCAGCAGCTTAGCGACGGAGACCCAGTACTTC | TRBJ2-5 | NA | TRBV7-9 | NA
CASSNLDSLYTQYF | TGCGCCAGCAGTAACCTAGATTCTCTTTATACGCAGTATTTT | TRBJ2-3 | NA | TRBV10-1 | NA
CASSPDGGPGEQYF | TGTGCCAGCAGCCCCGATGGGGGTCCTGGGGAGCAGTACTTC | TRBJ2-7 | NA | TRBV6-6 | NA
CASSSALGPLSTDTQYF | TGTGCCAGCAGTTCAGCCCTAGGGCCACTCAGCACAGATACGCAGTATTTT | TRBJ2-3 | NA | TRBV2 | NA
CASSLEGGYHQPQHF | TGTGCCAGCAGCTTAGAAGGCGGGTACCATCAGCCCCAGCATTTT | TRBJ1-5 | NA | TRBV11-2 | NA
CASSASLFNSPLHF | TGTGCCAGCAGCGCCAGCCTTTTTAATTCACCCCTCCACTTT | TRBJ1-6 | NA | TRBV5-6 | NA
CASSLGGRSTDTQYF | TGTGCCAGCAGTTTAGGCGGGAGGAGCACAGATACGCAGTATTTT | TRBJ2-3 | TRBD2 | TRBV27 | NA
CASYLGPWVNEQFF | TGCGCCAGCTACCTTGGCCCCTGGGTCAATGAGCAGTTCTTC | TRBJ2-1 | NA | TRBV5-1 | once
CASSETGGSYEQYF | TGTGCCAGCAGCGAGACAGGGGGATCCTACGAGCAGTACTTC | TRBJ2-7 | TRBD1 | TRBV5-6 | NA
CASSPVTGDQETQYF | TGCGCCAGCAGCCCAGTGACAGGCGACCAAGAGACCCAGTACTTC | TRBJ2-5 | NA | TRBV23-1 | once
CASSTFSGGKSNQPQHF | TGTGCCAGTAGTACCTTCTCAGGGGGCAAAAGCAATCAGCCCCAGCATTTT | TRBJ1-5 | TRBD1 | TRBV19 | NA
CAIMGSQGHTGELFF | TGTGCCATCATGGGCTCTCAGGGGCACACCGGGGAGCTGTTTTTT | TRBJ2-2 | NA | TRBV10-3 | once
CATRQGKAYEQYF | TGTGCCACACGACAGGGTAAGGCCTACGAGCAGTACTTC | TRBJ2-7 | TRBD1 | TRBV6-6 | NA
CSATSTDTQYF | TGCAGTGCAACGAGCACAGATACGCAGTATTTT | TRBJ2-3 | NA | TRBV20-1 | NA
CASSPQGAVSGNTIYF | TGTGCCAGCAGCCCGCAGGGGGCTGTCTCTGGAAACACCATATATTTT | TRBJ1-3 | TRBD1 | TRBV7-8 | NA
CAWSGLGRYNEQFF | TGTGCCTGGTCCGGTCTCGGGAGGTACAATGAGCAGTTCTTC | TRBJ2-1 | TRBD2 | TRBV30 | NA
CASSQDTRSTYEQYF | TGCGCCAGCAGCCAGGATACAAGGTCTACCTACGAGCAGTACTTC | TRBJ2-7 | NA | TRBV4-3 | NA
CASSSKGETQYF | TGTGCCAGCAGTTCTAAGGGTGAGACCCAGTACTTC | TRBJ2-5 | NA | TRBV5-4 | NA
CASSQDGLYEQYF | TGCGCCAGCAGCCAAGACGGACTCTACGAGCAGTACTTC | TRBJ2-7 | NA | TRBV4-1 | NA
CASSLMGGMNTEAFF | TGTGCCAGCAGCCTAATGGGGGGTATGAACACTGAAGCTTTCTTT | TRBJ1-1 | NA | TRBV7-8 | NA
CASRSGGGSNQPQHF | TGTGCCAGTAGGTCAGGGGGAGGAAGCAATCAGCCCCAGCATTTT | TRBJ1-5 | TRBD1 | TRBV19 | NA
CASSPPLTESDTQYF | TGTGCCAGCTCACCACCATTGACAGAATCAGATACGCAGTATTTT | TRBJ2-3 | NA | TRBV18 | NA
CASSRGWGTEAFF | TGTGCCAGCAGCAGGGGGTGGGGCACTGAAGCTTTCTTT | TRBJ1-1 | TRBD1 | TRBV6-5 | NA
CAWSRTGFQPQHF | TGTGCCTGGAGCCGAACAGGGTTTCAGCCCCAGCATTTT | TRBJ1-5 | NA | TRBV30 | NA
CASSLFQVTEAFF | TGTGCCAGCAGCTTATTTCAGGTGACTGAAGCTTTCTTT | TRBJ1-1 | NA | TRBV7-2 | NA
CAWIGMGPNGYTF | TGTGCCTGGATAGGTATGGGGCCGAATGGCTACACCTTC | TRBJ1-2 | NA | TRBV30 | NA
CASSEVGQANSPLHF | TGTGCCAGCAGTGAAGTCGGACAGGCCAATTCACCCCTCCACTTT | TRBJ1-6 | TRBD1 | TRBV6-1 | NA
CASSPGQGFPYEQYF | TGCGCCAGCAGCCCCGGACAGGGGTTCCCCTACGAGCAGTACTTC | TRBJ2-7 | TRBD1 | TRBV5-1 | NA
CASSEGMGYGYTF | TGTGCCAGCAGCGAGGGTATGGGCTATGGCTACACCTTC | TRBJ1-2 | NA | TRBV9 | few
CASSVGVQGNEQFF | TGCGCCAGCAGCGTTGGTGTTCAGGGGAATGAGCAGTTCTTC | TRBJ2-1 | NA | TRBV5-1 | NA
CASIGGGTGELFF | TGTGCCAGCATAGGAGGAGGGACCGGGGAGCTGTTTTTT | TRBJ2-2 | NA | TRBV28 | NA
CASSPFARDGGYTF | TGTGCCAGCAGCCCGTTCGCCCGGGATGGCGGCTACACCTTC | TRBJ1-2 | NA | TRBV5-4 | NA